The present entry profiles one TCR beta chain with its context. The antigen is undetermined. Treatment indicated: oral pan-JAK inhibitor, 5-10 mg twice daily. In alopecia areata patients, both lesional scalp punch biopsies and peripheral blood were collected. The CDR3 is made up of 15 amino acids. Germline CDR1 is MGHRA and CDR2 is YSYEKL. V lost 1 base to trimming and J lost 6 bases, with 14 bases between them. This sample was taken from a study of CD8+ T cells in alopecia areata. For the study at large: The duration of tofacitinib was 6 to 18 months, with 6 months off drug afterward.

General observations from the study: Many expanded lesional clones persisted in scalp and blood during tofacitinib.

Investigators isolated RNA and reverse transcribed it into cDNA to act as the sequencing template. Clones were sequenced by immunoSEQ multiplex PCR, and TCRdb holds only the in-frame ones, with some missing. This table has about 140,000 clones, about 51% appearing once. This clonotype was obtained from a human donor with alopecia areata. This sample comprised CD8+ T cells sorted from blood, obtained at week 4, from a patient treated with tofacitinib. The V and J genes are TRBV4-1 and TRBJ2-3; D is ambiguous. In DNA, the CDR3 is TGCGCCAGCAGCCAAGTCCTTTCCCTTGGGGATACGCAGTATTTT. Translation gives CASSQVLSLGDTQYF.